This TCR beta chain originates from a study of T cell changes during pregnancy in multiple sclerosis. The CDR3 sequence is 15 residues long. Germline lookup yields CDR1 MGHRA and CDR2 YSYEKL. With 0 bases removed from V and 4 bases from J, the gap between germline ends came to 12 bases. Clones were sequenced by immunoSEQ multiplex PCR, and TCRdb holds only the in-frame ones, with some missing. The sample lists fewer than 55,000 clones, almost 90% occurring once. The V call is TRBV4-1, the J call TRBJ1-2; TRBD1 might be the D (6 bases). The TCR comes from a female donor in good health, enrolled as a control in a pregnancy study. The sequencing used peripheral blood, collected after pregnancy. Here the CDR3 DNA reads TGCGCCAGCAGCCAAGATCTGGGGGCAGTCTATGGCTACACCTTC. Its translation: CASSQDLGAVYGYTF.